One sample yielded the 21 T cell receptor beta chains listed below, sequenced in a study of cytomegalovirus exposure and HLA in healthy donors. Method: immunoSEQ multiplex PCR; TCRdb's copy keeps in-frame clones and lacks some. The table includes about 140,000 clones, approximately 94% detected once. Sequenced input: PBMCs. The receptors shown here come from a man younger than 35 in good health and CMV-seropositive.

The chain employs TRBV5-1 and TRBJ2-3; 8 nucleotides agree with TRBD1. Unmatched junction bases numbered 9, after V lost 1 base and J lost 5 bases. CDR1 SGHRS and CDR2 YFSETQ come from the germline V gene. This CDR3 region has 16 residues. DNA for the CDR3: TGCGCCAGCAGCTTGCAGGGGGCGAAGTGGGGAGATACGCAGTATTTT. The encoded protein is CASSLQGAKWGDTQYF.

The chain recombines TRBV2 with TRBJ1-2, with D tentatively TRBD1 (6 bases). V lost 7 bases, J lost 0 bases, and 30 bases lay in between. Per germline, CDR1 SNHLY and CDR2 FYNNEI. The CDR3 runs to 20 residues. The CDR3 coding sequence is TGTGCCAGCATACTCCGCGTTATGGGGGCCGTATTACTAGCTAACTATGGCTACACCTTC. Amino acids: CASILRVMGAVLLANYGYTF.

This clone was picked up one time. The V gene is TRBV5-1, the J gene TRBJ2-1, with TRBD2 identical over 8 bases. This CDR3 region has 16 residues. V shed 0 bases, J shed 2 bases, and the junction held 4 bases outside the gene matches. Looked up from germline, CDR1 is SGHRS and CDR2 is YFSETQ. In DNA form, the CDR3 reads TGCGCCAGCAGCTTGGCCTCGGGGGGGACCTACAATGAGCAGTTCTTC. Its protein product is CASSLASGGTYNEQFF. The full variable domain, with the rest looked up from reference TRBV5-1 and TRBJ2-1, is KAGVTQTPRYLIKTRGQQVTLSCSPISGHRSVSWYQQTPGQGLQFLFEYFSETQRNKGNFPGRFSGRQFSNSRSEMNVSTLELGDSALYLCASSLASGGTYNEQFFGPGTRLTVL.

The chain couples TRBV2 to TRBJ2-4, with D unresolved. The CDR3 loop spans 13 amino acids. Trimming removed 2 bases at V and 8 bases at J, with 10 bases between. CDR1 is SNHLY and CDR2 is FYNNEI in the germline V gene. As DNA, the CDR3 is TGTGCCAGCAGTGAAAACGCCCAGGACATTCAGTACTTC. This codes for CASSENAQDIQYF.

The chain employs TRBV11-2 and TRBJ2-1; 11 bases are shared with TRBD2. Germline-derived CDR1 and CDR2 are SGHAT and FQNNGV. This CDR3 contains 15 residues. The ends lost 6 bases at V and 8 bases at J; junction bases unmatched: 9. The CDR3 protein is CASRGTSGRGYEQFF. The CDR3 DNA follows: TGTGCCAGCAGAGGTACTAGCGGGAGAGGGTATGAGCAGTTCTTC.

The CDR3 DNA is TGTGCCAGCAAGGGGGTTTTGACCCCAACAACAGATACGCAGTATTTT. Protein: CASKGVLTPTTDTQYF. This chain uses TRBV11-2 with TRBJ2-3; possible D gene TRBD1, 6 bases. The CDR3 length is 16 residues. Germline V lookup: CDR1 SGHAT, CDR2 FQNNGV. The V and J ends lost 7 bases and 3 bases respectively, with 20 bases between them.

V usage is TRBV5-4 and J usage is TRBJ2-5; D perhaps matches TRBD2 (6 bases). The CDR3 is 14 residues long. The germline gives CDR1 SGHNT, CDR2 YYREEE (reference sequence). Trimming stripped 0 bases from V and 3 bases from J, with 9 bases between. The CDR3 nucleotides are TGTGCCAGCAGCTTGGGGGGGGTCGAAGAGACCCAGTACTTC. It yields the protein CASSLGGVEETQYF.

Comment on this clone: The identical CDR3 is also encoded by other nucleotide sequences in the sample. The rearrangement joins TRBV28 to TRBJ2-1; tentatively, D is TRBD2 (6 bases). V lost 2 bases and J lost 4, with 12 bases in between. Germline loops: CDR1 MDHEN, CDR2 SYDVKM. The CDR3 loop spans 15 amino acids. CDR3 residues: CASSLRRGLYNEQFF. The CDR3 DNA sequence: TGTGCCAGCAGTTTAAGGCGGGGCCTTTACAATGAGCAGTTCTTC.

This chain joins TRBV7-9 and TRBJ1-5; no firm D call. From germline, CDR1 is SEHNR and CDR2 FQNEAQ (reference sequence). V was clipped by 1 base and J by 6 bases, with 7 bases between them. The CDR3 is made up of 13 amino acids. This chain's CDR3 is CASSLGTIQPQHF. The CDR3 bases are TGTGCCAGCAGCTTAGGCACTATTCAGCCCCAGCATTTT. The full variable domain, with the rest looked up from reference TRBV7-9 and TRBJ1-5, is DTGVSQNPRHKITKRGQNVTFRCDPISEHNRLYWYRQTLGQGPEFLTYFQNEAQLEKSRLLSDRFSAERPKGSFSTLEIQRTEQGDSAMYLCASSLGTIQPQHFGDGTRLSIL.

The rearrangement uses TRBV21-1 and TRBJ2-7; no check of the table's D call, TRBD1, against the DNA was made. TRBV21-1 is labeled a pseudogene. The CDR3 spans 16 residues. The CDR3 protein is CASSEIADRPRYEQYF. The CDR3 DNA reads TGTGCCAGCAGCGAGATCGCCGACAGGCCTCGCTACGAGCAGTACTTC.

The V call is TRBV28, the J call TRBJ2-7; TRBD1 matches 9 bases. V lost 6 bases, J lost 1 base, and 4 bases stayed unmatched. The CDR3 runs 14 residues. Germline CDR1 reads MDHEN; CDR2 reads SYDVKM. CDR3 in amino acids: CASRETGGSYEQYF. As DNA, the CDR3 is TGTGCCAGCAGAGAGACAGGGGGTTCCTACGAGCAGTACTTC.

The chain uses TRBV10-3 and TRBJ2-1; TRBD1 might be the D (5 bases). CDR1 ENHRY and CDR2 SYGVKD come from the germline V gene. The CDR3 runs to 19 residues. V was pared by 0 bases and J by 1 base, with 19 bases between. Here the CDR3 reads CAISESRVISDSSYNEQFF. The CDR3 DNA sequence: TGTGCCATCAGTGAGTCCCGGGTGATATCAGACAGTTCCTACAATGAGCAGTTCTTC.

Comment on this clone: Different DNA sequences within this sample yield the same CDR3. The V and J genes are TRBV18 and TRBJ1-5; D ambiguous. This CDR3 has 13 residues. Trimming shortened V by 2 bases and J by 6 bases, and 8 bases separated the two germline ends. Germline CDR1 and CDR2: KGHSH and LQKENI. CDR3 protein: CASSPGGGQPQHF. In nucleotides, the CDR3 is TGTGCCAGCTCACCAGGAGGAGGTCAGCCCCAGCATTTT.

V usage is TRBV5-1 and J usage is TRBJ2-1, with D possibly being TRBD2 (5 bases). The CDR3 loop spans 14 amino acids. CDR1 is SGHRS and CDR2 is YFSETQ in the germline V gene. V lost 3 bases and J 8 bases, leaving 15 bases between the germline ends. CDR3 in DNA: TGCGCCAGCAGCTCTCGGACTGGAGGTGATGAGCAGTTCTTC. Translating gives CASSSRTGGDEQFF.

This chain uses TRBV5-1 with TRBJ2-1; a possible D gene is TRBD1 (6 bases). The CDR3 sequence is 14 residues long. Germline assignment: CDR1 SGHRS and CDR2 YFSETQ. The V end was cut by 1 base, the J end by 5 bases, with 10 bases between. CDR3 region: CASSLSGDHNEQFF. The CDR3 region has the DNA TGCGCCAGCAGCTTGTCAGGGGACCACAATGAGCAGTTCTTC.

CDR3 nucleotide sequence: TGTGCCAGCAGTTATCAGTCCCCTTTGGGAGGGGAGACCCAGTACTTC. Protein sequence: CASSYQSPLGGETQYF. V usage is TRBV6-5 and J usage is TRBJ2-5; the match to TRBD2 covers 7 bases. The CDR3 totals 16 residues. CDR1 MNHEY and CDR2 SVGAGI come from the germline V gene. J gave up 5 bases and V 3 bases, and 12 bases lay outside the gene matches.

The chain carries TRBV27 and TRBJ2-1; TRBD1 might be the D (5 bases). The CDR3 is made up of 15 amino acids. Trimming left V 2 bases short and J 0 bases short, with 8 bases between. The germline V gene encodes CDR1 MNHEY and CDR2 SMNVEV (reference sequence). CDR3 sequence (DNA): TGTGCCAGCAGTTTACAGGGAAACTCCTACAATGAGCAGTTCTTC. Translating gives CASSLQGNSYNEQFF.

Written as DNA, the CDR3 is TGTGCCAGCAGCCCCCGGGACTTCCCGAGCTCCTACAATGAGCAGTTCTTC. Protein sequence: CASSPRDFPSSYNEQFF. The chain is built from TRBV11-1 and TRBJ2-1; tentatively, D is TRBD2 (6 bases). The CDR3 consists of 17 residues. Germline V lookup: CDR1 SGHAT, CDR2 FQDESV (reference sequence). V was shortened by 5 bases and J by 0 bases, with 17 bases between the two germline ends.

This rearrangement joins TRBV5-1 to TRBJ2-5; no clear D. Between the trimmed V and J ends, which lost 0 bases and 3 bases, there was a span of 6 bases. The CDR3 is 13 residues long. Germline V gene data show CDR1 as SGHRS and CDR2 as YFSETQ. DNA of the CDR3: TGCGCCAGCAGCTTGGTGGCGGAAGAGACCCAGTACTTC. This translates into CASSLVAEETQYF. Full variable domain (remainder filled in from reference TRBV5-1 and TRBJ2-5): KAGVTQTPRYLIKTRGQQVTLSCSPISGHRSVSWYQQTPGQGLQFLFEYFSETQRNKGNFPGRFSGRQFSNSRSEMNVSTLELGDSALYLCASSLVAEETQYFGPGTRLLVL.

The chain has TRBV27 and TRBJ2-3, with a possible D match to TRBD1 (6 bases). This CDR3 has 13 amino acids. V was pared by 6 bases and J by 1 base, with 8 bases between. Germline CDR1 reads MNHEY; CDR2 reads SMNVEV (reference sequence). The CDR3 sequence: CASRRQGTDTQYF. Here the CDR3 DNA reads TGTGCCAGCAGAAGACAGGGCACAGATACGCAGTATTTT.

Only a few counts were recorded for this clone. This chain's CDR3 is CASSLEPGPGTEAFF. CDR3 bases: TGTGCCAGCAGCTTGGAGCCAGGGCCGGGCACTGAAGCTTTCTTT. This chain joins TRBV5-6 and TRBJ1-1; D possibly corresponds to TRBD1 (5 bases). CDR3 length: 15 residues. Trimming left V 0 bases short and J 4 bases short, with 13 bases between. Germline V gene lookup returns CDR1 SGHDT and CDR2 YYEEEE. The full variable domain, with the rest looked up from reference TRBV5-6 and TRBJ1-1, is DAGVTQSPTHLIKTRGQQVTLRCSPKSGHDTVSWYQQALGQGPQFIFQYYEEEERQRGNFPDRFSGHQFPNYSSELNVNALLLGDSALYLCASSLEPGPGTEAFFGQGTRLTVV.